The clone carrying this TCR beta chain occurred a few times. This entry comes from a study of CD8+ T cells in alopecia areata. Separation by sorting yielded CD4+ and CD8+ T cells from PBMCs. As the sequencing template, cDNA was produced by extracting RNA and reverse transcribing it. TCRdb's table, derived via immunoSEQ multiplex PCR, lists solely in-frame clones and lacks some. The table has 75,000 to 100,000 clones, 41% seen once; the top ten hold approximately 1.5%. CDR3 length: 18 amino acids. Germline lookup yields CDR1 MDHEN and CDR2 SYDVKM. Trimming cost V 5 bases and J 6 bases; bases outside gene matches: 13.

This TCR was sampled from a human donor with alopecia areata. Sequencing was carried out using CD4+ T cells sorted from blood. This chain links TRBV28 with TRBJ2-3; TRBD2 agrees at 14 bases. The CDR3 spells CASSPQTSGGARADTQYF. The CDR3 DNA reads as TGTGCCAGCAGTCCTCAGACTAGCGGGGGGGCCCGCGCCGATACGCAGTATTTT.